The subject of this entry is one T cell receptor beta chain. The sample originates from a study of blood T cell repertoires in COVID-19. Study-wide context: Sites across the United States, Italy and Spain contributed samples from acute and convalescent COVID-19. From T cells, B-cell-depleted T cells, or PBMCs came the material, which was cDNA or gDNA.

Sequencing was performed with immunoSEQ multiplex PCR; in TCRdb, only in-frame clones are kept and a portion is missing. The sample includes roughly 100,000 clones, around 90% of them seen just once. The source is a man aged 50 or older with active or convalescent COVID-19. Sample: peripheral blood.

The CDR3 region has the DNA TGTGCCAGCAGCTTGCGGGGACTCACAGATACGCAGTATTTT. Its translation: CASSLRGLTDTQYF. The chain combines TRBV7-9 with TRBJ2-3, with D tentatively TRBD2 (6 bases). Germline lookup yields CDR1 SEHNR and CDR2 FQNEAQ (reference sequence). The CDR3 loop spans 14 amino acids. V was pared by 3 bases and J by 2 bases, with 9 bases between.